This T cell receptor (beta chain) was captured by sequencing in a study of blood T cell repertoires in COVID-19. Study information: The United States, Italy and Spain supplied acute and convalescent COVID-19 samples. In each case, the material was cDNA or gDNA derived from T cells, B-cell-depleted T cells, or PBMCs.

The CDR3 spans 14 residues. CDR1 and CDR2 (germline): MNHEY, SVGAGI. The V end was cut by 7 bases, the J end by 0 bases, with 10 bases between. Under the authors' procedure: Amplification of reference gene primers provided the estimated nucleated cell counts. Generated by immunoSEQ multiplex PCR, the TCRdb table keeps only in-frame clones and is missing some. That table is the source of V, J and clone size, and D and trimming were worked out from the DNA. The table records 180,000 or so clones, about 87% of them present only once. The TCR comes from a young woman with acute or convalescent COVID-19. The rearrangement links TRBV6-5 to TRBJ1-3, with D unresolved. The sample taken for sequencing was peripheral blood. CDR3 bases: TGTGCCAGCAAGCTCTCACTCTCTGGAAACACCATATATTTT. Translating gives CASKLSLSGNTIYF.